These 12 T cell receptor beta chains came from one sample sequenced in a study of response to subunit inactivated influenza vaccine. TCRdb re-called the RT-PCR reads through MiXCR, storing one row per CDR3 protein. Of 650,000 to 800,000 distinct CDR3 sequences in the sample, over 11% were seen once. The input for sequencing was PBMCs from blood, taken around 15 days before vaccination. The receptors originated from a man aged 50 to 60 who received an inactivated influenza vaccine.

This clonotype was recorded a few times. The chain recombines TRBV4-3 with TRBJ2-7; unclear D gene. This CDR3 is 13 amino acids long. Germline V CDR1 and CDR2: LGHNA, YSLEER. V lost 0 bases, J lost 11 bases, and 14 bases lay in between. In DNA, the CDR3 is TGCGCCAGCAGCCAAGACCCCGGAAAGGAAAAGTACTTC. It translates to CASSQDPGKEKYF.

This clonotype has just a few counts. The V call is TRBV29-1, the J call TRBJ2-2, with 8 bases lining up with TRBD2. Germline V gene data show CDR1 as SQVTM and CDR2 as ANQGSEA. The CDR3 sequence is 13 residues long. V was clipped by 4 bases and J by 7 bases; unmatched bases: 5. The CDR3 DNA follows: TGCAGCGTTGCGGGGGGGCGGATCGGGGAGCTGTTTTTT. Translated, it gives CSVAGGRIGELFF.

The gene calls are TRBV7-8 and TRBJ2-2; D ambiguous. The V end was cut by 2 bases, the J end by 1 base, with 11 bases between. The CDR3 length is 16 residues. The germline gives CDR1 SGHVS, CDR2 FQNEAQ. CDR3 in amino acids: CASSLYSEKNTGELFF. The CDR3 bases are TGTGCCAGCAGCTTATATTCTGAAAAGAACACCGGGGAGCTGTTTTTT.

V is TRBV5-5 and J is TRBJ2-7; TRBD1 agrees at 7 bases. Germline CDR1 reads SGHKS; CDR2 reads YYEKEE (reference sequence). V lost 4 bases and J lost 2; bases outside the gene matches: 6. The CDR3 extends over 14 amino acids. The CDR3 is CASSRWDSTYEQYF. CDR3 in DNA: TGTGCCAGCAGCAGATGGGACAGCACCTACGAGCAGTACTTC.

This chain links TRBV29-1 with TRBJ2-7; D not certain. The CDR3 sequence is 12 residues long. Germline V gives CDR1 SQVTM, CDR2 ANQGSEA. V gave up 4 bases and J gave up 3 bases, with 10 bases separating them. For the CDR3, the DNA is TGCAGCGTTGGGGCGGAAAACTACGAGCAGTACTTC. Its translation is CSVGAENYEQYF.

The chain uses TRBV5-1 and TRBJ2-1; D uncertain. Germline V lookup: CDR1 SGHRS, CDR2 YFSETQ. The CDR3 covers 13 residues. Trimming shortened V by 4 bases and J by 9 bases, and 14 bases separated the two germline ends. CDR3 sequence: CASSGLETIEQFF. The CDR3 nucleotides are TGCGCCAGCAGCGGCCTAGAGACGATTGAGCAGTTCTTC.

The genes are TRBV10-3 and TRBJ2-2; weak D call: TRBD1 (7 bases). The CDR3 is 15 residues long. V shed 7 bases and J shed 3 bases, with 15 bases lying between them. The germline V gene has CDR1 ENHRY and CDR2 SYGVKD. CDR3 DNA: TGTGCCATCAAACCACAGGGGACTGACACCGGGGAGCTGTTTTTT. It encodes CAIKPQGTDTGELFF.

The chain combines TRBV2 with TRBJ2-1, with TRBD1 matching over 8 bases. Germline V CDR1 and CDR2: SNHLY, FYNNEI. The CDR3 spans 14 residues. Trimming took 6 bases from V and 5 from J; bases not matched to a gene: 6. CDR3 amino acids: CASSWTGSDNEQFF. As DNA, the CDR3 is TGTGCCAGCAGCTGGACAGGGAGTGACAATGAGCAGTTCTTC.

In its sample, this clonotype was seen a few times. Its ends do not fully match the called genes, so a read error is possible. The V call is TRBV7-6, the J call TRBJ2-2, with D perhaps matching TRBD1 or TRBD2 (5 bases each). Germline V gene lookup returns CDR1 SGHVS and CDR2 FNYEAQ. The CDR3 loop spans 15 amino acids. The DNA of the CDR3 is TGTGACAGCAGCCGGGACCCCCCGAACACCGGGGAGCTGTTTTTT. This encodes CDSSRDPPNTGELFF.

Only a few counts were recorded for this clonotype. The chain links TRBV20-1 to TRBJ2-5; a possible D gene is TRBD1 (5 bases). In germline, CDR1 is DFQATT, CDR2 SNEGSKA (reference sequence). With 1 base removed from V and 1 base from J, the gap between germline ends came to 10 bases. The CDR3 consists of 14 residues. The CDR3, as DNA: TGCAGTGCTAGAGTAACAGGCCCCCAAGAGACCCAGTACTTC. This gives the protein CSARVTGPQETQYF.

V is TRBV24-1 and J is TRBJ2-5; 7 bases line up with TRBD1. Trimming took 4 bases from V and 5 from J; bases not matched to a gene: 9. CDR3 size: 15 residues. Germline V gene data show CDR1 as KGHDR and CDR2 as SFDVKD. In DNA form, the CDR3 reads TGTGCCACCAGTGACCCCGGGACAGCTTTTGAGACCCAGTACTTC. It is translated as CATSDPGTAFETQYF.

This clonotype appeared a few times. J is TRBJ2-7 and V is TRBV4-2; 10 bases fit TRBD2. This CDR3 region has 15 residues. With 1 base clipped from V and 2 bases from J, the junction kept 2 bases outside the gene matches. Germline V lookup: CDR1 LGHNA, CDR2 YNFKEQ. CDR3 protein: CASSQALAGAYEQYF. The DNA of the CDR3 is TGTGCCAGCAGCCAAGCCCTAGCGGGAGCCTACGAGCAGTACTTC.